Below are 4 T cell receptor beta chains sequenced from a single sample in a study of cytomegalovirus exposure and HLA in healthy donors. Vbeta (60) and Jbeta (13) primers were used in the PCR. The data were produced by immunoSEQ multiplex PCR, yet TCRdb's version contains in-frame clones alone and is incomplete. This table holds 40,000 to 55,000 clones, approximately 67% found once. The sequencing input was PBMCs. The source of these receptors is a man aged 25-45 years in good health and CMV-seronegative.

This clone was observed a few times. The chain links TRBV9 to TRBJ2-7, with 9 bases lining up with TRBD2. Germline CDR1 SGDLS, CDR2 YYNGEE. Unmatched junction bases numbered 5, after V lost 7 bases and J lost 3 bases. The CDR3 is 13 residues long. In DNA, the CDR3 is TGTGCCAGCGGTGCGGGAGGGGGCTACGAGCAGTACTTC. It specifies CASGAGGGYEQYF. The full variable domain, in which reference TRBV9 and TRBJ2-7 provide the parts outside the CDR3, is DSGVTQTPKHLITATGQRVTLRCSPRSGDLSVYWYQQSLDQGLQFLIQYYNGEERAKGNILERFSAQQFPDLHSELNLSSLELGDSALYFCASGAGGGYEQYFGPGTRLTVT.

The V call is TRBV2, the J call TRBJ2-3; maybe TRBD2 (6 bases). This CDR3 is 14 amino acids long. Trimming cost V 6 bases and J 3 bases, with 13 bases left between them. Per the germline V gene, CDR1 is SNHLY and CDR2 is FYNNEI. CDR3 protein: CASRRDPGTDTQYF. DNA of the CDR3: TGTGCCAGCAGGCGGGACCCCGGGACAGATACGCAGTATTTT.

The rearrangement uses TRBV7-9 and TRBJ1-1, with 8 bases lining up with TRBD1. CDR3 length: 17 amino acids. Germline-derived CDR1 and CDR2 are SEHNR and FQNEAQ (reference sequence). The J segment lost 0 bases and the V segment lost 1 base, leaving 7 bases of the junction unmatched. This CDR3 reads CASSLEGTGILNTEAFF. The CDR3 DNA sequence: TGTGCCAGCAGCTTAGAAGGGACAGGCATCTTGAACACTGAAGCTTTCTTT.

This chain uses TRBV4-2 with TRBJ2-4, with 7 bases identical to TRBD2. After removal of 0 bases from V and 5 bases from J, the junction contained 13 bases not matched to a gene. CDR1 is LGHNA and CDR2 is YNFKEQ in the germline V gene. The CDR3 spans 18 residues. The CDR3: CASSQEHLGRLAENIQYF. In nucleotides, the CDR3 is TGTGCCAGCAGCCAAGAACATTTAGGGAGACTAGCAGAAAACATTCAGTACTTC.